Below are 5 T cell receptor beta chains sequenced from a single sample in a study of cytomegalovirus exposure and HLA in healthy donors. PCR amplification relied on 60 Vbeta primers (plus 13 Jbeta primers). Profiled with immunoSEQ multiplex PCR; TCRdb holds only in-frame clones, not every one. This sample has around 120,000 clones, with around 80% found just once. The source material was PBMCs. These receptors were collected from a woman aged 35 to 49 in good health and CMV-seronegative.

The V and J genes are TRBV5-4 and TRBJ2-1; D not certain. Trimming removed 0 bases at V and 0 bases at J, with 7 bases between. CDR1 is SGHNT, CDR2 YYREEE, per germline (reference sequence). The CDR3 has 15 residues. CDR3 nucleotides: TGTGCCAGCAGCTTGGCGACAAGCTCCTACAATGAGCAGTTCTTC. This sequence encodes CASSLATSSYNEQFF.

The genes are TRBV10-3 and TRBJ1-2, with D hard to call. This CDR3 spans 15 amino acids. Germline V gives CDR1 ENHRY, CDR2 SYGVKD. V was pared by 2 bases and J by 1 base, with 11 bases between. The CDR3 reads CAISEGLSVNYGYTF. CDR3 DNA: TGTGCCATCAGTGAGGGACTTTCCGTTAACTATGGCTACACCTTC.

In this sample, this clone turned up a few times. This chain links TRBV10-2 with TRBJ2-1, with D tentatively TRBD2 (7 bases). The V gene lost 3 bases and the J gene lost 2 bases, with 11 bases spanning the gap. This CDR3 has 15 amino acids. Germline CDR1 is WSHSY and CDR2 is SAAADI. The CDR3 loop is CASSEGGGPYNEQFF. DNA of the CDR3: TGCGCCAGCAGTGAAGGGGGGGGACCCTACAATGAGCAGTTCTTC.

This chain links TRBV2 with TRBJ2-5; 10 nucleotides align to TRBD1. CDR3 size: 15 residues. V shed 6 bases and J 11 bases; nucleotides not matched to a gene: 15. CDR1 and CDR2 (germline): SNHLY, FYNNEI. In nucleotides, the CDR3 is TGTGCCAGCAGAGCCATCGGGACAGGGGTAGACCAGCAGTACTTC. It translates to CASRAIGTGVDQQYF.

The chain has TRBV11-2 and TRBJ1-4; 10 bases agree with TRBD1. The CDR3 is 16 residues long. V was pared by 3 bases and J by 5 bases, with 6 bases of the junction left unmatched. Germline CDR1 SGHAT, CDR2 FQNNGV. The CDR3 DNA reads as TGTGCCAGCAGCTTCGGACCGGGACAGGGGAATGAAAAACTGTTTTTT. It is translated as CASSFGPGQGNEKLFF.